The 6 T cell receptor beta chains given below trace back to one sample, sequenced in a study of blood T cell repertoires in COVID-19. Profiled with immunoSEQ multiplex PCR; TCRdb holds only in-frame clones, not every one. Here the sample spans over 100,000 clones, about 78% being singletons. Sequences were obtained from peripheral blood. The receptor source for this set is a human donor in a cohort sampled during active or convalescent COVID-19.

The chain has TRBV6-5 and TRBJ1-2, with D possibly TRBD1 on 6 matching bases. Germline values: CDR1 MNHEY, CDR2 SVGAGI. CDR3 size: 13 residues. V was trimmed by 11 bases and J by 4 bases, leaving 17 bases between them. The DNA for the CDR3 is TGTGCCGGAACCCCGACAGGAACCTATGGCTACACCTTC. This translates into CAGTPTGTYGYTF.

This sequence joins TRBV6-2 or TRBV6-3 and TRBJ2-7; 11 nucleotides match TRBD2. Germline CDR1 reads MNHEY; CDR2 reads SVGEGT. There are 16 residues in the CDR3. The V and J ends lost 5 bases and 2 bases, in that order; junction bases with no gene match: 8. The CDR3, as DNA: TGTGCCAGCAGTGCCTCGCTAGCGGGGGGCCCCTACGAGCAGTACTTC. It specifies CASSASLAGGPYEQYF.

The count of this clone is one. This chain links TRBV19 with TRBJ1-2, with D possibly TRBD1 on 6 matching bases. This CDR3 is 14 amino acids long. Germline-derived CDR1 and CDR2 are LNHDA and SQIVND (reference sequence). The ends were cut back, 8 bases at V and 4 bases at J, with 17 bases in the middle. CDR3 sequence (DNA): TGTGCCAGTCTCACTGGGGGCGCGGGCTATGGCTACACCTTC. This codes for CASLTGGAGYGYTF.

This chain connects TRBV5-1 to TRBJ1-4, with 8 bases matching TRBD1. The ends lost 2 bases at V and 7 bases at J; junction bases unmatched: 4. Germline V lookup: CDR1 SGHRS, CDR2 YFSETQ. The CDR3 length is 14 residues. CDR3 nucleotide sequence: TGCGCCAGCAGCTTACAGGGGGATGGTGAAAAACTGTTTTTT. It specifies CASSLQGDGEKLFF. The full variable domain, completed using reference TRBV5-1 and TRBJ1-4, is KAGVTQTPRYLIKTRGQQVTLSCSPISGHRSVSWYQQTPGQGLQFLFEYFSETQRNKGNFPGRFSGRQFSNSRSEMNVSTLELGDSALYLCASSLQGDGEKLFFGSGTQLSVL.

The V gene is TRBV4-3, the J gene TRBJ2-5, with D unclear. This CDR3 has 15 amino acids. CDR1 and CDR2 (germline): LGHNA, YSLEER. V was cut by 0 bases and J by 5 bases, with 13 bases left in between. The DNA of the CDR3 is TGCGCCAGCAGCCAAGACCTCTACTGGCGGGAGACCCAGTACTTC. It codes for CASSQDLYWRETQYF.

In DNA, the CDR3 is TGTGCCATCAGTACGACTAGCGGGAGCAACTACAATGAGCAGTTCTTC. It is translated as CAISTTSGSNYNEQFF. This rearrangement joins TRBV10-3 to TRBJ2-1; TRBD2 agrees at 12 bases. The V and J ends lost 5 bases and 3 bases, in that order; junction bases with no gene match: 5. The CDR3 loop spans 16 amino acids. CDR1 is ENHRY, CDR2 SYGVKD, per germline.